This T cell receptor (beta chain) was identified during a study of T cell repertoires in cytomegalovirus infection. MiXCR, run by TCRdb on the reads, gives a single entry per CDR3 protein. The table records roughly 300,000 distinct CDR3 sequences, around 25% of them present only once. This clonotype was seen a few times. The germline CDR1 and CDR2 sequences are MDHEN and SYDVKM. The CDR3 loop spans 15 amino acids. J was trimmed by 7 bases and V by 5 bases; bases with no gene match: 12. This TCR was recovered from a human donor in good health (CMV status not recorded). Some clones in this sample may be carry-over from other donors' samples. The chain recombines TRBV28 with TRBJ1-1, with TRBD1 matching over 8 bases. The sample consisted of PBMCs. CDR3 residues: CASSPGQGTPNEAFF. CDR3 coding DNA: TGTGCCAGCAGTCCCGGACAGGGAACCCCGAATGAAGCTTTCTTT.